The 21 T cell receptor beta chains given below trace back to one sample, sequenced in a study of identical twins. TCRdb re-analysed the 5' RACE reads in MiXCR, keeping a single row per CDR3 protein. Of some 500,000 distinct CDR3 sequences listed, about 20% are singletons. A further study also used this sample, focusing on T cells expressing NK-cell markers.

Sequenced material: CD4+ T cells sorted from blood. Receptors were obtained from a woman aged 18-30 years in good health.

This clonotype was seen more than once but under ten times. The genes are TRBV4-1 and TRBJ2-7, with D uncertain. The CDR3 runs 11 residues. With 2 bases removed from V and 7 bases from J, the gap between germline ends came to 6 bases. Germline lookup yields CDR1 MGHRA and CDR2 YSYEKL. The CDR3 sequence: CASSQYGEQYF. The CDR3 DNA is TGCGCCAGCAGCCAATATGGGGAGCAGTACTTC.

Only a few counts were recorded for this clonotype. The CDR3 spells CATSKKDISYGYTF. CDR3 coding DNA: TGTGCCACCAGCAAAAAGGACATATCCTATGGCTACACCTTC. The genes are TRBV15 and TRBJ1-2, with D perhaps matching TRBD1 (5 bases). The germline gives CDR1 LNHNV, CDR2 YYDKDF (reference sequence). This CDR3 has 14 residues. Trimming took 4 bases from V and 4 from J, leaving 13 bases between them.

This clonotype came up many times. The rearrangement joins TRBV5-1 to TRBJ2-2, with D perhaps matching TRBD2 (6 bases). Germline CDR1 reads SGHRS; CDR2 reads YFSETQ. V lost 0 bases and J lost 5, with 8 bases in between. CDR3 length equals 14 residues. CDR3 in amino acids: CASSLAGVTGELFF. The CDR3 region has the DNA TGCGCCAGCAGCTTGGCGGGAGTAACCGGGGAGCTGTTTTTT.

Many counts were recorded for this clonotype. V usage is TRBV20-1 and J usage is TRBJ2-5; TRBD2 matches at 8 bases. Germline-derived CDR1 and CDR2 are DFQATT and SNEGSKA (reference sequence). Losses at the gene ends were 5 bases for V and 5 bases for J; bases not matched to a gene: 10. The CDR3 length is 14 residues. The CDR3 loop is CSAPPGLVTETQYF. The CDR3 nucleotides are TGCAGTGCTCCCCCGGGACTAGTAACGGAGACCCAGTACTTC.

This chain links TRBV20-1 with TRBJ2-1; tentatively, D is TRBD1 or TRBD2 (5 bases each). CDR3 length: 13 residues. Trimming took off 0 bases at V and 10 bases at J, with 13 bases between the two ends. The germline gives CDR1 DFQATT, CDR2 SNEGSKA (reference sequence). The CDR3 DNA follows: TGCAGTGCTAGAGATCTGAGCTGGGGGGAGCAGTTCTTC. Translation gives CSARDLSWGEQFF.

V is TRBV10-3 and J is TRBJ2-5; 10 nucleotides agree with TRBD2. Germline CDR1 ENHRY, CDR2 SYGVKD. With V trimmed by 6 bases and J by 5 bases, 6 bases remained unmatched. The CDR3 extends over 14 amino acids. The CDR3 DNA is TGTGCCATCAGCCTAGCGGGAGATCGTGAGACCCAGTACTTC. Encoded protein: CAISLAGDRETQYF.

The CDR3 reads CSAQGLREKLFF. DNA for the CDR3: TGCAGTGCCCAGGGTTTAAGAGAAAAACTGTTTTTT. This rearrangement joins TRBV20-1 to TRBJ1-4; the D gene is possibly TRBD1 (5 bases). V gave up 6 bases and J gave up 8 bases, with 13 bases separating them. The CDR3 length is 12 residues. Germline CDR1 DFQATT, CDR2 SNEGSKA (reference sequence).

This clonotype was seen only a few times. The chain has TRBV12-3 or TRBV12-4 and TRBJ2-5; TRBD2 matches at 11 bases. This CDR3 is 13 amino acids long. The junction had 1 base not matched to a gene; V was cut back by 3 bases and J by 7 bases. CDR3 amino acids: CASSFSGRGTQYF. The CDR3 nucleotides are TGTGCCAGCAGTTTTAGCGGGAGGGGGACCCAGTACTTC.

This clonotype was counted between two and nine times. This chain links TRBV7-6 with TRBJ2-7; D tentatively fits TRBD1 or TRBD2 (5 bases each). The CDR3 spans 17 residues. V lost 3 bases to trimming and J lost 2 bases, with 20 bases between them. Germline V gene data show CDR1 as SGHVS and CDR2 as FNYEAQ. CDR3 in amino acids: CASSLGTTGPLTYEQYF. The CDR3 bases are TGTGCCAGCAGCTTGGGGACGACGGGACCTTTGACCTACGAGCAGTACTTC.

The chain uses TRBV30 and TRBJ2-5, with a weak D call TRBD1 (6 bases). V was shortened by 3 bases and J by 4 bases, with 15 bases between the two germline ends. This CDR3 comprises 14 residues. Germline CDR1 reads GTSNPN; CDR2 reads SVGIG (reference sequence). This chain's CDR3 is CAWRVQGKGETQYF. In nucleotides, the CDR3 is TGTGCCTGGAGGGTCCAGGGGAAGGGAGAGACCCAGTACTTC.

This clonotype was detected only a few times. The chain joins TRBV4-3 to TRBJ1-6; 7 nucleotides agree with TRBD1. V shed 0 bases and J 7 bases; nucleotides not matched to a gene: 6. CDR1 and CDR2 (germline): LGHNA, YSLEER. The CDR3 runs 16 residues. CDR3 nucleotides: TGCGCCAGCAGCCAAGATGGTCAGGGGGGGAATTCACCCCTCCACTTT. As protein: CASSQDGQGGNSPLHF.

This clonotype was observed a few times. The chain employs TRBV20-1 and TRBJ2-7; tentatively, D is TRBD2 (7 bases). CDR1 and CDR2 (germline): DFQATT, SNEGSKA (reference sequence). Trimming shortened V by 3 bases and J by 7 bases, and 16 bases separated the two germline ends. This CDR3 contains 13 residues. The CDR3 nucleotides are TGCAGTGCTAGGCAAATCAGGGGAGGGGAGCAGTACTTC. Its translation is CSARQIRGGEQYF.

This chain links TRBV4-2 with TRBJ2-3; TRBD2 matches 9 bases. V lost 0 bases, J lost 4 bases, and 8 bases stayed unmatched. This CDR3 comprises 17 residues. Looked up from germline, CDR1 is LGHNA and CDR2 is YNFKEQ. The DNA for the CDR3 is TGTGCCAGCAGCCAAGAATGGAATAGCGGGGGTTCAGATACGCAGTATTTT. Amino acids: CASSQEWNSGGSDTQYF.

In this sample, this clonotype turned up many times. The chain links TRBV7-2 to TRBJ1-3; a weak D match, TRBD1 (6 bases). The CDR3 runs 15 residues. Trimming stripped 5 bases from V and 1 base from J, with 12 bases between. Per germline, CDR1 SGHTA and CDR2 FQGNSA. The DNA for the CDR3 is TGTGCCAGCAGCCCCCTAGGGGGTTCTGGAAACACCATATATTTT. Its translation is CASSPLGGSGNTIYF.

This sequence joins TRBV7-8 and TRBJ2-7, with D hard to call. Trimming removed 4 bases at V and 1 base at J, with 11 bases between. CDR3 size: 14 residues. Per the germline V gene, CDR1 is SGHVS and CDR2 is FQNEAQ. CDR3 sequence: CASSYVVHSYEQYF. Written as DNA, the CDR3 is TGTGCCAGCAGCTATGTGGTGCATTCCTACGAGCAGTACTTC.

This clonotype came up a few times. Here the CDR3 reads CSPGGSGRAEQETQYF. CDR3 bases: TGCAGCCCGGGGGGTAGCGGGAGGGCTGAGCAAGAGACCCAGTACTTC. The rearrangement joins TRBV20-1 to TRBJ2-5; TRBD2 matches 11 bases. CDR3 length: 16 amino acids. CDR1 is DFQATT, CDR2 SNEGSKA, per germline (reference sequence).

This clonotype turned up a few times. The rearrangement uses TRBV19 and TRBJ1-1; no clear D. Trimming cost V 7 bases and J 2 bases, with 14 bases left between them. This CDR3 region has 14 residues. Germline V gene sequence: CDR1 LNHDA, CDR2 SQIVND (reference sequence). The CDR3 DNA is TGTGCCAGTACCCTCAACTGGGGTAACACTGAAGCTTTCTTT. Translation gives CASTLNWGNTEAFF.

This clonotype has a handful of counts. For the CDR3, the DNA is TGTGCCAGCAGTGGGCCGGGGGCCGCTCGATTCTACGAGCAGTACTTC. It specifies CASSGPGAARFYEQYF. This chain uses TRBV25-1 with TRBJ2-7; D is possibly TRBD1 or TRBD2 (6 bases each). This CDR3 spans 16 amino acids. CDR1 and CDR2 from the germline V gene are MGHDK and SYGVNS. Deletions cut 4 bases from V and 3 bases from J, with 19 bases between.

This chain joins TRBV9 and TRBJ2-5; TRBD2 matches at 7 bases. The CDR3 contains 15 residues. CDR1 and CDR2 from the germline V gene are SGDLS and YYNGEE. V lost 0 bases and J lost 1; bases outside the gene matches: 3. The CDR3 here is CASSVVGGIQETQYF. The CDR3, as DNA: TGTGCCAGCAGCGTAGTGGGGGGGATCCAAGAGACCCAGTACTTC.

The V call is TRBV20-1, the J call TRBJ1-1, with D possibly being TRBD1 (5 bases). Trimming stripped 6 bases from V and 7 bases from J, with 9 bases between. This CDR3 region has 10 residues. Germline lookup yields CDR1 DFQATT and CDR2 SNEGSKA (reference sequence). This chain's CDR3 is CSADSIEAFF. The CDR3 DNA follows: TGCAGTGCCGACAGCATTGAAGCTTTCTTT.

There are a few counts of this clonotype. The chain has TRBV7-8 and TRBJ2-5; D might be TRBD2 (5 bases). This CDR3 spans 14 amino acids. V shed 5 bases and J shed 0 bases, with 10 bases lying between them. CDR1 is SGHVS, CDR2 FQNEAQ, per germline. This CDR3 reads CASSRRADQETQYF. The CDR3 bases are TGTGCCAGCAGCAGGCGAGCGGACCAAGAGACCCAGTACTTC.